The following is a TCR beta chain sequence with its context. Its antigen is currently unknown. The CDR3 length is 16 residues. V dropped 4 bases and J dropped 1; count of bases not matched to a gene: 8. Germline assignment: CDR1 SGHRS and CDR2 YFSETQ. PCR employed 60 Vbeta and 13 Jbeta primers. Assay used: immunoSEQ multiplex PCR; TCRdb lists only in-frame clones, some missing. In the table there are over 100,000 clones, roughly two thirds of which are singletons. This record comes from a study of cytomegalovirus exposure and HLA in healthy donors. Broader study findings: Some highly shared sequence variants likely arose as a pipeline artifact. As a later analysis revealed, most CMV-associated TCR beta chains appeared HLA-restricted.

This chain joins TRBV5-1 and TRBJ2-3; 8 bases map to TRBD1. Sequencing input: PBMCs. This TCR was recovered from a man aged 35 to 55 in good health and CMV-seronegative. The CDR3 DNA is TGCGCCAGCAGCGCCCTGGACAGGGTGGGCACAGATACGCAGTATTTT. Translating gives CASSALDRVGTDTQYF. Based on the CDR3 plus reference TRBV5-1 and TRBJ2-3, the full variable domain is KAGVTQTPRYLIKTRGQQVTLSCSPISGHRSVSWYQQTPGQGLQFLFEYFSETQRNKGNFPGRFSGRQFSNSRSEMNVSTLELGDSALYLCASSALDRVGTDTQYFGPGTRLTVL.